Listed below are T cell receptor beta chains from one sample, sequenced in a study of blood T cell repertoires in COVID-19. Produced via immunoSEQ multiplex PCR; TCRdb's table is partial and in-frame only. Among about 210,000 clones listed, roughly 80% were seen once. The sequencing sample was made of peripheral blood. The receptor source for this set is a woman aged 40 to 50 with active or convalescent COVID-19. CDR3s include the opening cysteine and the closing phenylalanine or tryptophan. The D gene is left open where the match is weak. Rows may omit the clone size; those that give it use once, few, many or a size class.

>TRBD1|TRBV7-8|14|TRBJ2-7|.
CASSSPGQTYEQYF
TGTGCCAGCAGCTCACCGGGACAGACCTACGAGCAGTACTTC
>.|TRBV9|14|TRBJ1-3|.
CASSPPGAGNTIYF
TGTGCCAGCAGCCCCCCGGGGGCTGGAAACACCATATATTTT
>TRBD2|TRBV5-1|15|TRBJ2-1|once
CASSTGTSVYNEQFF
TGCGCCAGCAGCACCGGGACTAGCGTTTACAATGAGCAGTTCTTC
>TRBD1|TRBV5-4|15|TRBJ2-1|.
CASSLQGGSYNEQFF
TGTGCCAGCAGCCTACAGGGGGGCTCCTACAATGAGCAGTTCTTC
>.|TRBV19|14|TRBJ2-7|.
CASRRDFSSYEQYF
TGTGCCAGTAGGCGGGACTTTAGCTCCTACGAGCAGTACTTC
>.|TRBV2|14|TRBJ1-6|.
CASSEGGYNSPLHF
TGTGCCAGCAGTGAGGGCGGGTATAATTCACCCCTCCACTTT
>.|TRBV28|14|TRBJ2-7|.
CASSLWTASYEQYF
TGTGCCAGCAGTTTATGGACAGCCTCCTACGAGCAGTACTTC
>.|TRBV6-1|15|TRBJ1-1|.
CASSEPNRAIAEAFF
TGTGCCAGCAGTGAACCCAACAGGGCGATCGCTGAAGCTTTCTTT
>TRBD1|TRBV25-1|14|TRBJ1-2|.
CASSPLTGGHGYTF
TGTGCCAGCAGTCCCCTGACAGGGGGCCATGGCTACACCTTC
>.|TRBV5-1|11|TRBJ2-1|.
CASSDLGEQFF
TGCGCCAGCAGCGACTTGGGTGAGCAGTTCTTC
>.|TRBV9|12|TRBJ2-5|.
CASSAYQETQYF
TGTGCCAGCAGCGCCTATCAAGAGACCCAGTACTTC
>TRBD1|TRBV18|13|TRBJ2-1|once
CASSPGQYNEQFF
TGTGCCAGCTCACCGGGACAGTACAATGAGCAGTTCTTC
>.|TRBV5-6|13|TRBJ1-1|.
CASSFRSNTEAFF
TGTGCCAGCAGCTTCCGGTCTAACACTGAAGCTTTCTTT